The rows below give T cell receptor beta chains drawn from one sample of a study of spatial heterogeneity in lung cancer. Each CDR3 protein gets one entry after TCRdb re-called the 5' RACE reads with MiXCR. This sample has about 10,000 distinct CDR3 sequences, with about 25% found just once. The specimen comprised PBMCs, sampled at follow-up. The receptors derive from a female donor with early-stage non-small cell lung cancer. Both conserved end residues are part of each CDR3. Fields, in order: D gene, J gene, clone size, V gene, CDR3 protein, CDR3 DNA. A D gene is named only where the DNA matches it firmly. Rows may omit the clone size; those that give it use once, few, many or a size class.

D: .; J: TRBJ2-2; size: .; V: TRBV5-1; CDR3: CASSPGGGGNTGELFF; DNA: TGCGCCAGCAGCCCCGGGGGAGGGGGCAATACCGGGGAGCTGTTTTTT
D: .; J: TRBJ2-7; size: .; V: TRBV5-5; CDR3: CASSLSGKTEGAYEQYF; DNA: TGTGCCAGCAGCTTGTCGGGAAAGACCGAGGGGGCCTACGAGCAGTACTTC
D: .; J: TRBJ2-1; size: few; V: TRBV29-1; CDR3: CSVGTPSNEQFF; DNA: TGCAGCGTTGGGACCCCGAGCAATGAGCAGTTCTTC
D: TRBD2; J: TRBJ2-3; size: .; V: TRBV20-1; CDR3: CSARASGNPTDTQYF; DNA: TGCAGTGCTAGGGCTAGCGGGAACCCCACAGATACGCAGTATTTT
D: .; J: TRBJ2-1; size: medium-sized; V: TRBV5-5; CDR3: CASSLRGSAEQFF; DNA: TGTGCCAGCAGCTTGCGTGGGAGCGCTGAGCAGTTCTTC
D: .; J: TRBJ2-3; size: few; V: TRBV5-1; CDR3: CASSLRAGTDTQYF; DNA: TGCGCCAGCAGCTTGCGAGCGGGCACAGATACGCAGTATTTT
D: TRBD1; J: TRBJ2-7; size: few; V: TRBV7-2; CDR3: CASSYDRGREQYF; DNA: TGTGCCAGCAGCTACGACAGGGGGCGCGAGCAGTACTTC
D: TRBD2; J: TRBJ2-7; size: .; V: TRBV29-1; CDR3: CSVGSGGRYEQYF; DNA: TGCAGCGTCGGCAGCGGGGGGAGATACGAGCAGTACTTC
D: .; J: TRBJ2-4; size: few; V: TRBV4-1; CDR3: CASSQDDSINIQYF; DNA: TGCGCCAGCAGCCAAGATGACAGCATAAACATTCAGTACTTC
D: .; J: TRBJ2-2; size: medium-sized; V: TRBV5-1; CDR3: CASSLDGNTGELFF; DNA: TGCGCCAGCAGCTTGGACGGCAACACCGGGGAGCTGTTTTTT
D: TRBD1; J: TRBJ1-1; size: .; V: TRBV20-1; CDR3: CSARGTGAGTEAFF; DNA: TGCAGTGCTAGGGGGACAGGGGCGGGCACTGAAGCTTTCTTT
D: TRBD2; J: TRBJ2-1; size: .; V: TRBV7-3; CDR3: CASRPTGLAGVDEQFF; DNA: TGTGCCAGCAGACCTACGGGACTAGCGGGAGTGGATGAGCAGTTCTTC
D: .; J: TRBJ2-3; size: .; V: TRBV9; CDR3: CASSVNPGPTDTQYF; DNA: TGTGCCAGCAGCGTTAATCCCGGACCCACAGATACGCAGTATTTT
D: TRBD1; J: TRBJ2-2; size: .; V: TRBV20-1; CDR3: CSATTGHTGELFF; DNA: TGCAGTGCTACGACAGGGCACACCGGGGAGCTGTTTTTT
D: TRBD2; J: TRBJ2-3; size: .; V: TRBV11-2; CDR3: CASSQGGGTRSTDTQYF; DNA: TGTGCCAGCAGCCAAGGCGGGGGGACTCGCAGCACAGATACGCAGTATTTT
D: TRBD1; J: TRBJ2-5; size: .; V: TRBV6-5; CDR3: CASSTGVGETQYF; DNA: TGTGCCAGCAGTACAGGGGTGGGAGAGACCCAGTACTTC
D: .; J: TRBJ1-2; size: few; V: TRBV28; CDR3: CASSPMGKGGRSYGYTF; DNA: TGTGCCAGCAGCCCCATGGGTAAGGGGGGGCGGTCCTATGGCTACACCTTC
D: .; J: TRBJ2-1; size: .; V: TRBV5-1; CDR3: CASSLNRDEQFF; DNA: TGCGCCAGCAGCTTGAACAGGGATGAGCAGTTCTTC
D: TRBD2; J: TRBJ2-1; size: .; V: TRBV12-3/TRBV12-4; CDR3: CASSPPGGGRRKNEQFF; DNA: TGTGCCAGCAGTCCCCCAGGTGGCGGGAGGCGAAAGAATGAGCAGTTCTTC
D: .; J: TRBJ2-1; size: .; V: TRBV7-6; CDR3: CASSLVASINEQFF; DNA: TGTGCCAGCAGCTTAGTGGCTAGCATCAATGAGCAGTTCTTC
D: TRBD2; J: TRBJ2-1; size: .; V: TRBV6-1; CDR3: CASSDPGRNEQFF; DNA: TGTGCCAGCAGTGACCCCGGGAGGAATGAGCAGTTCTTC
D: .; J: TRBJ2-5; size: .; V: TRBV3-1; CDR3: CASSQETPGETQYF; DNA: TGTGCCAGCAGCCAAGAAACCCCCGGAGAGACCCAGTACTTC
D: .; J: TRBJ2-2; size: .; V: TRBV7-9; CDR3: CASSLTGVYTGELFF; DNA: TGTGCCAGCAGTCTCACGGGGGTATACACCGGGGAGCTGTTTTTT
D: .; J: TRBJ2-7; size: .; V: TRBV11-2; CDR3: CASSYDTYEQYF; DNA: TGTGCCAGCAGCTACGACACCTACGAGCAGTACTTC
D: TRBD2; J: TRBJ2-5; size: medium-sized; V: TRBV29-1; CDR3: CSVGAGGSQETQYF; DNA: TGCAGCGTGGGAGCGGGAGGGAGTCAAGAGACCCAGTACTTC
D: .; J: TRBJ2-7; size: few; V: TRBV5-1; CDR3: CASRGDLLSYEQYF; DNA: TGCGCCAGCAGGGGAGACCTCCTCTCCTACGAGCAGTACTTC
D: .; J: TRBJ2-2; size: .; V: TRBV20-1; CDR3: CSATLGGIGTGELFF; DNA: TGCAGTGCCACACTAGGCGGGATCGGCACCGGGGAGCTGTTTTTT
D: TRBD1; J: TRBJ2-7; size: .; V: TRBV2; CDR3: CASSEMGTGAYEQYF; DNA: TGTGCCAGCAGTGAAATGGGGACAGGGGCCTACGAGCAGTACTTC
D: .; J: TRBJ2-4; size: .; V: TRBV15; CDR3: CATSRDNGVAKNIQYF; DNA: TGTGCCACCAGCAGAGATAACGGGGTGGCCAAAAACATTCAGTACTTC
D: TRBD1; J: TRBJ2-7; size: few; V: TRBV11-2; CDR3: CASSLGAGTGPEQYF; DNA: TGTGCCAGCAGCTTAGGAGCCGGGACAGGGCCCGAGCAGTACTTC
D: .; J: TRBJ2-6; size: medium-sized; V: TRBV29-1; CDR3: CSVEVNSFSSGANVLTF; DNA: TGCAGCGTTGAAGTGAACAGTTTTTCCTCTGGGGCCAACGTCCTGACTTTC
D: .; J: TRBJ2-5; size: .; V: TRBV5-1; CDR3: CASSLAGATGETQYF; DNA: TGCGCCAGCAGCTTGGCAGGCGCTACCGGGGAGACCCAGTACTTC
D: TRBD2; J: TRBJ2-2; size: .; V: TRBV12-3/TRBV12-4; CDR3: CASSLLAGTGELFF; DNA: TGTGCCAGCAGTTTACTAGCGGGCACCGGGGAGCTGTTTTTT
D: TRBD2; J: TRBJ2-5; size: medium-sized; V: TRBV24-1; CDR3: CATSRGGGAETQYF; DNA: TGTGCCACCAGTCGCGGGGGGGGCGCGGAGACCCAGTACTTC